The clone carrying this T cell receptor beta chain was recorded at least ten times. These data belong to a study of T-cell reconstitution after alpha-beta-depleted transplantation in children. Germline V gives CDR1 DFQATT, CDR2 SNEGSKA (reference sequence). Trimming cost V 3 bases and J 4 bases; bases outside gene matches: 9. The length of the CDR3 is 14 residues. Researchers prepared the TCRbeta library using unique molecular identifiers, the study reports. MiXCR was run by TCRdb on the PCR reads, yielding one entry per CDR3 protein. The data hold roughly 590,000 distinct CDR3 sequences, with around a sixth observed a single time.

The sequencing here drew on PBMCs from the stem cell graft donor, taken from the stem cell graft. The V gene is TRBV20-1, the J gene TRBJ2-7; 7 nucleotides align to TRBD2. This clonotype was obtained from a human donor who donated a stem cell graft to a child with acute myeloid leukemia. This CDR3 is CSARHPEAGYEQYV. The CDR3 nucleotides read TGCAGTGCTAGGCACCCAGAAGCGGGGTACGAGCAGTACGTC.